What follows are 15 T cell receptor beta chains derived from one specimen sequenced in a study of OX40 agonist ivuxolimab in advanced cancers. TCRdb's table, derived via immunoSEQ multiplex PCR, lists solely in-frame clones and lacks some. The data contain roughly 50,000 clones, around 89% of them singletons. The specimen comprised CD4+ or CD8+ T cells sorted from blood, sampled in a trial of the OX40 agonist ivuxolimab. These receptors all stem from an adult with an advanced solid tumor such as melanoma, head and neck, liver or kidney cancer.

The chain combines TRBV5-1 with TRBJ2-1; perhaps TRBD1 as D (7 bases). Germline values: CDR1 SGHRS, CDR2 YFSETQ. The V end lost 6 bases, the J end lost 9 bases, and 25 bases lay between the germline ends. CDR3 length equals 16 residues. Here the CDR3 reads CASKEMAGRGVSEQFF. The CDR3 nucleotides read TGCGCCAGCAAAGAAATGGCGGGCAGGGGGGTCAGTGAGCAGTTCTTC. The whole variable domain, filled in from reference TRBV5-1 and TRBJ2-1, reads KAGVTQTPRYLIKTRGQQVTLSCSPISGHRSVSWYQQTPGQGLQFLFEYFSETQRNKGNFPGRFSGRQFSNSRSEMNVSTLELGDSALYLCASKEMAGRGVSEQFFGPGTRLTVL.

The chain links TRBV18 to TRBJ1-1; 7 nucleotides line up with TRBD1. Germline CDR1 reads KGHSH; CDR2 reads LQKENI. V shed 5 bases and J 3 bases; nucleotides not matched to a gene: 6. This CDR3 comprises 14 residues. The CDR3 protein is CASSGLTGDTEAFF. CDR3 DNA sequence: TGTGCCAGCTCAGGCCTTACAGGGGACACTGAAGCTTTCTTT.

This rearrangement joins TRBV2 to TRBJ1-5; D uncertain. The V end was cut by 5 bases, the J end by 3 bases, with 8 bases between. The CDR3 sequence is 13 residues long. Germline values: CDR1 SNHLY, CDR2 FYNNEI. CDR3 amino acids: CASSKRLNQPQHF. CDR3 nucleotides: TGTGCCAGCAGTAAAAGGCTCAATCAGCCCCAGCATTTT.

This chain uses TRBV5-8 with TRBJ1-1; D remains ambiguous. The ends were cut back, 2 bases at V and 0 bases at J, with 8 bases in the middle. The CDR3 spans 14 residues. CDR1 is SGHTS and CDR2 is YDEGEE in the germline V gene. In DNA, the CDR3 is TGTGCCAGCAGCTTAGTTCGTATGAACACTGAAGCTTTCTTT. It yields the protein CASSLVRMNTEAFF.

This chain links TRBV11-2 with TRBJ2-7; 15 bases agree with TRBD2. The germline V gene encodes CDR1 SGHAT and CDR2 FQNNGV. The CDR3 totals 18 residues. Trimming at V came to 6 bases and at J to 0 bases, leaving 9 bases not matched to a gene. The CDR3 here is CASRPPGLAGGSSYEQYF. Here the CDR3 DNA reads TGTGCCAGCAGGCCTCCGGGACTAGCGGGAGGAAGCTCCTACGAGCAGTACTTC. The variable domain in full, completed from reference TRBV11-2 and TRBJ2-7, reads EAGVAQSPRYKIIEKRQSVAFWCNPISGHATLYWYQQILGQGPKLLIQFQNNGVVDDSQLPKDRFSAERLKGVDSTLKIQPAKLEDSAVYLCASRPPGLAGGSSYEQYFGPGTRLTVT.

This sequence joins TRBV15 and TRBJ2-3, with TRBD2 matching 9 bases. The CDR3 sequence is 17 residues long. The junction had 10 bases not matched to a gene; V was cut back by 1 base and J by 5 bases. Germline V gives CDR1 LNHNV, CDR2 YYDKDF (reference sequence). The CDR3 reads CATSRVGSGSVKDTQYF. The CDR3 DNA reads TGTGCCACCAGCAGAGTTGGTAGCGGGAGTGTGAAAGATACGCAGTATTTT.

The V and J genes are TRBV5-1 and TRBJ1-6, with a tentative D call TRBD1 (5 bases). Germline V lookup: CDR1 SGHRS, CDR2 YFSETQ. The CDR3 extends over 16 amino acids. Trimming cost V 1 base and J 2 bases, with 10 bases left between them. The CDR3 coding sequence is TGCGCCAGCAGCTTGTGGGGGTCCACCTATAATTCACCCCTCCACTTT. This sequence encodes CASSLWGSTYNSPLHF.

About this clone: The germline gene is not matched at one end of the junction; a read error may be the cause. The rearrangement links TRBV6-5 to TRBJ2-7, with D possibly matching TRBD2 (6 bases). Per germline, CDR1 MNHEY and CDR2 SVGAGI. This CDR3 has 14 amino acids. The CDR3 sequence: CASSFGGTYYEQYF. The CDR3 nucleotides read TGTGCTAGCAGTTTTGGCGGGACGTATTACGAGCAGTACTTC.

This chain links TRBV29-1 with TRBJ2-7; 12 nucleotides align to TRBD2. V was clipped by 1 base and J by 5 bases; unmatched bases: 6. CDR1 is SQVTM and CDR2 is ANQGSEA in the germline V gene. The CDR3 has 15 residues. For the CDR3, the DNA is TGCAGCGTTGAAGGTGCGACTAGCGGGAGCGACGAGCAGTACTTC. Translated, it gives CSVEGATSGSDEQYF.

This chain uses TRBV19 with TRBJ1-1; TRBD1 matches at 7 bases. Germline assignment: CDR1 LNHDA and CDR2 SQIVND (reference sequence). There are 13 residues in the CDR3. Trimming removed 3 bases from V and 4 bases from J; junction bases left unmatched: 2. CDR3 in DNA: TGTGCCAGTAGTATCGACAGGGTCACTGAAGCTTTCTTT. This codes for CASSIDRVTEAFF.

The gene calls are TRBV19 and TRBJ1-5; possible D gene TRBD1, 6 bases. CDR1 is LNHDA and CDR2 is SQIVND in the germline V gene (reference sequence). The CDR3 contains 16 residues. With 6 bases removed from V and 0 bases from J, the gap between germline ends came to 15 bases. CDR3 region: CASRSGHTYSNQPQHF. The CDR3 DNA reads TGTGCCAGTAGATCGGGACATACCTATAGCAATCAGCCCCAGCATTTT. Based on the CDR3 plus reference TRBV19 and TRBJ1-5, the full variable domain is DGGITQSPKYLFRKEGQNVTLSCEQNLNHDAMYWYRQDPGQGLRLIYYSQIVNDFQKGDIAEGYSVSREKKESFPLTVTSAQKNPTAFYLCASRSGHTYSNQPQHFGDGTRLSIL.

This rearrangement joins TRBV18 to TRBJ1-1; 8 nucleotides line up with TRBD1. The CDR3 extends over 16 amino acids. The V gene's germline CDR1 is KGHSH and CDR2 LQKENI. V lost 2 bases to trimming and J lost 3 bases; unmatched junction nucleotides: 8. The CDR3 nucleotides read TGTGCCAGCTCACCAGAAGGGGGGACAGGATACACTGAAGCTTTCTTT. Its translation is CASSPEGGTGYTEAFF.

This clone appeared a single time. The chain couples TRBV4-2 to TRBJ1-2; D perhaps matches TRBD1 (5 bases). CDR3 length: 16 amino acids. V was clipped by 5 bases and J by 2 bases, with 18 bases between them. Germline values: CDR1 LGHNA, CDR2 YNFKEQ. CDR3 residues: CASSVGTGAYNYGYTF. The CDR3 coding sequence is TGTGCCAGCAGCGTGGGGACCGGGGCTTACAACTATGGCTACACCTTC.

This clone came up once. The rearrangement joins TRBV30 to TRBJ1-4; D is ambiguous. Trimming left V 3 bases short and J 3 bases short, with 8 bases between. Germline CDR1 GTSNPN, CDR2 SVGIG (reference sequence). The CDR3 has 13 amino acids. The CDR3 sequence: CAWRSGSNEKLFF. CDR3 nucleotides: TGTGCCTGGAGATCGGGCTCTAATGAAAAACTGTTTTTT. Supplemented by reference TRBV30 and TRBJ1-4, the full variable domain reads SQTIHQWPATLVQPVGSPLSLECTVEGTSNPNLYWYRQAAGRGLQLLFYSVGIGQISSEVPQNLSASRPQDRQFILSSKKLLLSDSGFYLCAWRSGSNEKLFFGSGTQLSVL.

The chain is built from TRBV5-4 and TRBJ1-4; 7 bases align to TRBD1. CDR3 length equals 15 residues. The germline gives CDR1 SGHNT, CDR2 YYREEE (reference sequence). Trimming removed 3 bases from V and 6 bases from J; junction bases left unmatched: 8. The CDR3 sequence is CASSYWDSGDEKLFF. In DNA, the CDR3 is TGTGCCAGCAGCTATTGGGACAGTGGGGATGAAAAACTGTTTTTT.